This TCR beta chain was captured in a study of T cell repertoires in cytomegalovirus infection. Study-wide results and limits: CMV-specific TCR beta clonotypes restricted by HLA-C dominated the ex vivo response.

In TCRdb, the reads were re-called with MiXCR into one record per CDR3 protein. The table lists almost 550,000 distinct CDR3 sequences, about 17% of them singletons. About this clonotype: The antigen remains unidentified.

The material sequenced was CD8+ T cells from PBMCs. The TCR originated in a human donor in good health (CMV status not recorded). Some clones in this sample may be carry-over from other donors' samples.

In DNA form, the CDR3 reads TGTGCCAGCAGCCGCGGGACAGGAAAGACCGGGGAGCTGTTTTTT. Residues: CASSRGTGKTGELFF. The chain has TRBV7-7 and TRBJ2-2, with 8 nucleotides matching TRBD1. Germline-derived CDR1 and CDR2 are SSHAT and FNYEAQ (reference sequence). This CDR3 has 15 residues. Unmatched junction bases numbered 7, after V lost 5 bases and J lost 5 bases.